These 26 T cell receptor beta chains were sequenced from one sample in a study of blood T cell repertoires in COVID-19. Only in-frame clones appear in the TCRdb table, and some are missing; sequencing was by immunoSEQ multiplex PCR. This sample yields fewer than 200,000 clones, of which 84% are seen a single time; 7.5% to 8% belongs to the top ten. Specimen: peripheral blood. These receptors originate from a man aged 35-49 years who had recovered from COVID-19.

The V and J genes are TRBV19 and TRBJ1-2; 8 bases are shared with TRBD1. The CDR3 runs 14 residues. V lost 10 bases to trimming and J lost 8 bases; unmatched junction nucleotides: 15. Germline values: CDR1 LNHDA, CDR2 SQIVND (reference sequence). DNA for the CDR3: TGTGCCACCAAGATAGACAGGGGTCTGGGAGGCTACACCTTC. Translating gives CATKIDRGLGGYTF.

The chain recombines TRBV2 with TRBJ2-5; TRBD2 matches at 9 bases. J gave up 2 bases and V 3 bases, and 7 bases lay outside the gene matches. Germline values: CDR1 SNHLY, CDR2 FYNNEI. This CDR3 has 16 amino acids. As DNA, the CDR3 is TGTGCCAGCAGTGACGGGATAGCGGGGGAACAAGAGACCCAGTACTTC. Translated: CASSDGIAGEQETQYF.

V usage is TRBV7-9 and J usage is TRBJ2-1; possibly TRBD1 for D (6 bases). V was cut by 3 bases and J by 9 bases, with 12 bases left in between. Germline assignment: CDR1 SEHNR and CDR2 FQNEAQ (reference sequence). The CDR3 runs 13 residues. The CDR3 sequence: CASSFGRGSEQFF. DNA for the CDR3: TGTGCCAGCAGCTTCGGCAGGGGATCTGAGCAGTTCTTC.

V is TRBV7-8 and J is TRBJ2-7, with 7 bases matching TRBD1. V lost 5 bases and J lost 2; bases outside the gene matches: 15. The CDR3 has 17 amino acids. The germline V gene encodes CDR1 SGHVS and CDR2 FQNEAQ. DNA for the CDR3: TGTGCCAGCAGCCCATTTCGACAGGGAAAGGGTGCCTACGAGCAGTACTTC. Its protein product is CASSPFRQGKGAYEQYF.

This sequence joins TRBV7-8 and TRBJ2-7; D is possibly TRBD2 (8 bases). Germline loops: CDR1 SGHVS, CDR2 FQNEAQ. The V and J ends lost 1 base and 6 bases respectively, with 22 bases between them. This CDR3 has 17 residues. CDR3 sequence (DNA): TGTGCCAGCAGCTTAGGAAGCGGGGGCGCAGGGGGGCGCGAGCAGTACTTC. Translating gives CASSLGSGGAGGREQYF.

CDR3 sequence reads: CASSPGPLDRVTYSGANVLTF. The CDR3 DNA is TGCGCCAGCAGCCCCGGCCCTCTTGACAGGGTGACTTACTCTGGGGCCAACGTCCTGACTTTC. V gene TRBV5-1 combines with J gene TRBJ2-6, with 7 bases that match TRBD1. Trimming cost V 4 bases and J 0 bases; bases outside gene matches: 19. The germline V gene encodes CDR1 SGHRS and CDR2 YFSETQ. The CDR3 runs 21 residues.

J is TRBJ2-7 and V is TRBV18, with D unresolved. Trimming shortened V by 6 bases and J by 5 bases, and 8 bases separated the two germline ends. This CDR3 has 11 amino acids. Germline CDR1 reads KGHSH; CDR2 reads LQKENI. CDR3: CASSGQDEQYF. Written as DNA, the CDR3 is TGTGCCAGCTCCGGTCAGGACGAGCAGTACTTC.

This clone was seen only once. V and J are TRBV6-1 and TRBJ1-1, with D unresolved. CDR3 length equals 13 residues. CDR1 is MNHNS, CDR2 SASEGT, per germline. Trimming left V 2 bases short and J 7 bases short, with 11 bases between. The CDR3 loop reads CASSEPSPGEAFF. Written as DNA, the CDR3 is TGTGCCAGCAGTGAACCTTCTCCCGGTGAAGCTTTCTTT.

This clone is a singleton in its sample. The chain is built from TRBV5-6 and TRBJ1-2; 8 bases fit TRBD1. Per the germline V gene, CDR1 is SGHDT and CDR2 is YYEEEE. Trimming at V came to 0 bases and at J to 7 bases, leaving 5 bases not matched to a gene. This CDR3 comprises 14 residues. The CDR3 protein is CASSLEPGGIGYTF. The DNA of the CDR3 is TGTGCCAGCAGCTTGGAACCAGGGGGCATTGGCTACACCTTC. Combining the CDR3 with reference TRBV5-6 and TRBJ1-2 gives the whole variable domain DAGVTQSPTHLIKTRGQQVTLRCSPKSGHDTVSWYQQALGQGPQFIFQYYEEEERQRGNFPDRFSGHQFPNYSSELNVNALLLGDSALYLCASSLEPGGIGYTFGSGTRLTVV.

The chain has TRBV19 and TRBJ2-5, with D perhaps matching TRBD2 (7 bases). CDR1 is LNHDA, CDR2 SQIVND, per germline (reference sequence). The V end was cut by 8 bases, the J end by 4 bases, with 11 bases between. CDR3 length: 12 residues. CDR3 region: CASLRGGETQYF. CDR3 DNA: TGTGCCAGTTTGAGGGGGGGAGAGACCCAGTACTTC.

The rearrangement uses TRBV28 and TRBJ2-1; 7 bases fit TRBD2. Germline CDR1 is MDHEN and CDR2 is SYDVKM. Trimming cost V 5 bases and J 3 bases; bases outside gene matches: 7. The CDR3 has 15 amino acids. The CDR3 protein is CASSGYAGVYNEQFF. The CDR3 DNA follows: TGTGCCAGCAGTGGGTATGCGGGAGTCTACAATGAGCAGTTCTTC.

This rearrangement joins TRBV13 to TRBJ2-1; 16 bases are shared with TRBD2. The CDR3 is 14 residues long. Germline V gene lookup returns CDR1 PRHDT and CDR2 FYEKMQ (reference sequence). With V trimmed by 4 bases and J by 13 bases, 4 bases remained unmatched. The CDR3 sequence is CASSSGLAGGVQFF. In DNA form, the CDR3 reads TGTGCCAGCAGCTCGGGACTAGCGGGAGGGGTACAGTTCTTC.

The chain couples TRBV5-4 to TRBJ2-5, with D possibly TRBD2 on 7 matching bases. Per germline, CDR1 SGHNT and CDR2 YYREEE (reference sequence). Deletions cut 0 bases from V and 4 bases from J, with 16 bases between. The CDR3 is 16 residues long. CDR3 coding DNA: TGTGCCAGCAGCTTGGGTGGGGGGGGCCAAAGAGAGACCCAGTACTTC. Its translation: CASSLGGGGQRETQYF.

J is TRBJ2-1 and V is TRBV6-1; 11 bases fit TRBD2. Germline-derived CDR1 and CDR2 are MNHNS and SASEGT. CDR3 length equals 16 residues. The V gene end was trimmed by 4 bases and the J gene end by 7 bases; junction bases not matched to a gene: 9. The CDR3 region has the DNA TGTGCCAGCAGTGCTACGCTAGCGGGAGGTAAAAATGAGCAGTTCTTC. Encoded protein: CASSATLAGGKNEQFF.

The rearrangement links TRBV18 to TRBJ2-7, with D possibly being TRBD2 (6 bases). The V end lost 3 bases, the J end lost 2 bases, and 14 bases lay between the germline ends. The CDR3 runs to 15 residues. Germline V lookup: CDR1 KGHSH, CDR2 LQKENI. This CDR3 is CASSPRRAEAYEQYF. The CDR3 nucleotides read TGTGCCAGCTCACCGCGGAGGGCGGAGGCCTACGAGCAGTACTTC.

The V gene is TRBV7-2, the J gene TRBJ2-1; a weak D match, TRBD1 (5 bases). CDR3 size: 13 residues. The V end was cut by 5 bases, the J end by 5 bases, with 10 bases between. CDR1 and CDR2 (germline): SGHTA, FQGNSA. CDR3 loop: CASSTRDNNEQFF. The CDR3 DNA follows: TGTGCCAGCAGCACCAGGGATAACAATGAGCAGTTCTTC.

The chain carries TRBV9 and TRBJ2-5; 9 bases are a match to TRBD1. This CDR3 spans 17 amino acids. After removal of 0 bases from V and 3 bases from J, the junction contained 9 bases not matched to a gene. Germline CDR1 and CDR2: SGDLS and YYNGEE. CDR3 sequence: CASSVGGGTGKEETQYF. The CDR3 DNA sequence: TGTGCCAGCAGCGTAGGAGGGGGGACAGGGAAGGAAGAGACCCAGTACTTC.

The chain links TRBV27 to TRBJ2-1, with D unresolved. Germline values: CDR1 MNHEY, CDR2 SMNVEV (reference sequence). V lost 7 bases and J lost 2, with 15 bases in between. The CDR3 runs to 15 residues. CDR3 residues: CASTPRVPTYNEQFF. In DNA form, the CDR3 reads TGTGCCAGCACCCCCCGGGTTCCGACCTACAATGAGCAGTTCTTC.

The chain joins TRBV5-4 to TRBJ2-7, with 7 bases aligning to TRBD1. Looked up from germline, CDR1 is SGHNT and CDR2 is YYREEE (reference sequence). J gave up 4 bases and V 4 bases, and 11 bases lay outside the gene matches. The CDR3 sequence is 15 residues long. The CDR3 nucleotides are TGTGCCAGCAGCCCACTACCTGACAGGGCGTACGAGCAGTACTTC. Its protein product is CASSPLPDRAYEQYF. Full variable domain (rest looked up from reference TRBV5-4 and TRBJ2-7): ETGVTQSPTHLIKTRGQQVTLRCSSQSGHNTVSWYQQALGQGPQFIFQYYREEENGRGNFPPRFSGLQFPNYSSELNVNALELDDSALYLCASSPLPDRAYEQYFGPGTRLTVT.

The CDR3 is CASGLALPLETQYF. The CDR3 DNA reads as TGTGCTAGTGGTTTGGCACTCCCTCTGGAGACCCAGTACTTC. The genes are TRBV12-5 and TRBJ2-5, with unresolved D. V lost 1 base, J lost 5 bases, and 11 bases lay in between. CDR3 length: 14 amino acids. Germline CDR1 reads LGHNT; CDR2 reads FRNRAP.

This clone has just a few counts. V usage is TRBV18 and J usage is TRBJ1-5; the D gene is possibly TRBD1 (5 bases). This CDR3 comprises 16 residues. The ends were cut back, 6 bases at V and 1 base at J, with 16 bases in the middle. CDR1 and CDR2 (germline): KGHSH, LQKENI. The CDR3 is CASSRGAWRSNQPQHF. For the CDR3, the DNA is TGTGCCAGCTCGCGTGGGGCTTGGAGAAGCAATCAGCCCCAGCATTTT.

This clone was picked up one time. Distinct nucleotide sequences in the sample also encode this CDR3. The chain uses TRBV9 and TRBJ1-1, with 8 bases lining up with TRBD1. Germline trimming cut 2 bases from V and 2 bases from J; bases unmatched to any gene: 2. CDR1 is SGDLS and CDR2 is YYNGEE in the germline V gene. This CDR3 contains 14 residues. The CDR3 coding sequence is TGTGCCAGCAGCGTCGGACAGGGTAACACTGAAGCTTTCTTT. Translation gives CASSVGQGNTEAFF.

This rearrangement joins TRBV6-5 to TRBJ2-3; TRBD2 matches 12 bases. Germline lookup yields CDR1 MNHEY and CDR2 SVGAGI. The CDR3 length is 15 residues. With 0 bases clipped from V and 5 bases from J, the junction kept 0 bases outside the gene matches. The CDR3 DNA sequence: TGTGCCAGCAGTTACTCGACTAGCGGGAGAGATACGCAGTATTTT. Its translation: CASSYSTSGRDTQYF.

The CDR3 sequence is CASSQVNHKLRLAGETTQYF. The CDR3 DNA sequence: TGTGCCAGCAGCCAAGTCAACCACAAGCTCCGACTAGCGGGAGAGACTACGCAGTATTTT. The chain joins TRBV4-2 to TRBJ2-3, with 12 positions matching TRBD2. Germline loops: CDR1 LGHNA, CDR2 YNFKEQ. Trimming cost V 1 base and J 8 bases; bases outside gene matches: 19. CDR3 length: 20 residues.

This clone was detected a few times. The chain recombines TRBV29-1 with TRBJ1-1; no clear D gene. CDR1 is SQVTM and CDR2 is ANQGSEA in the germline V gene. V was clipped by 4 bases and J by 7 bases, with 10 bases between them. The CDR3 covers 11 residues. The CDR3 DNA reads as TGCAGCGTTGCTTTCGCGCTTGAAGCTTTCTTT. Residues: CSVAFALEAFF.

The chain is built from TRBV28 and TRBJ2-1; D not resolved. The CDR3 runs to 12 residues. Trimming shortened V by 3 bases and J by 14 bases, and 14 bases separated the two germline ends. CDR1 is MDHEN, CDR2 SYDVKM, per germline. CDR3 sequence reads: CASSFSSGFEFF. For the CDR3, the DNA is TGTGCCAGCAGTTTTAGTTCCGGGTTTGAGTTCTTC.